These 30 T cell receptor beta chains share one sample of origin, sequenced in a study of graft-versus-host responses after intestinal transplantation. Libraries were prepared by immunoSEQ multiplex PCR; TCRdb keeps only in-frame clonotypes and omits some of them. The sample consists of just under 85,000 clones, 80% to 95% of them appearing once. These receptors' targets are unknown. Specimen: unstimulated CD8+ T cells sorted from spleen or lymph node cells, collected before transplant. The source is a human donor who was the organ donor for an intestinal transplant.

V usage is TRBV5-5 and J usage is TRBJ1-1, with D possibly being TRBD1 (5 bases). Germline CDR1 is SGHKS and CDR2 is YYEKEE (reference sequence). V lost 0 bases to trimming and J lost 4 bases, with 10 bases between them. There are 14 residues in the CDR3. Written as DNA, the CDR3 is TGTGCCAGCAGCTTGGTTGGGGGGAGCACTGAAGCTTTCTTT. It translates to CASSLVGGSTEAFF.

The chain links TRBV19 to TRBJ2-6; D is unclear. CDR1 and CDR2 from the germline V gene are LNHDA and SQIVND (reference sequence). The ends were cut back, 8 bases at V and 0 bases at J, with 11 bases in the middle. This CDR3 comprises 15 residues. CDR3: CASAQGNSGANVLTF. The CDR3 region has the DNA TGTGCCAGTGCCCAAGGCAACTCTGGGGCCAACGTCCTGACTTTC. The complete variable domain, with remaining parts taken from reference TRBV19 and TRBJ2-6, reads DGGITQSPKYLFRKEGQNVTLSCEQNLNHDAMYWYRQDPGQGLRLIYYSQIVNDFQKGDIAEGYSVSREKKESFPLTVTSAQKNPTAFYLCASAQGNSGANVLTFGAGSRLTVL.

The J gene is TRBJ2-1, the V gene TRBV6-1; 10 nucleotides match TRBD1. CDR1 is MNHNS and CDR2 is SASEGT in the germline V gene. CDR3 size: 14 residues. V lost 6 bases, J lost 6 bases, and 5 bases stayed unmatched. CDR3 coding DNA: TGTGCCAGCAGAAGGGACAGGGGTAGCAATGAGCAGTTCTTC. This encodes CASRRDRGSNEQFF.

V gene TRBV11-3 combines with J gene TRBJ2-5; D might be TRBD1 (5 bases). Germline loops: CDR1 SGHNT, CDR2 YENEEA. V was trimmed by 6 bases and J by 2 bases, leaving 13 bases between them. The CDR3 runs to 14 residues. CDR3 region: CASRTGVRQETQYF. CDR3 DNA: TGTGCCAGCAGAACAGGTGTCCGGCAAGAGACCCAGTACTTC. Variable domain in full (rest from reference TRBV11-3 and TRBJ2-5): EAGVVQSPRYKIIEKKQPVAFWCNPISGHNTLYWYLQNLGQGPELLIRYENEEAVDDSQLPKDRFSAERLKGVDSTLKIQPAELGDSAVYLCASRTGVRQETQYFGPGTRLLVL.

The CDR3 DNA sequence: TGTGCCACGTCGGGGGCAGATACGCAGTATTTT. Its translation: CATSGADTQYF. The chain joins TRBV19 to TRBJ2-3, with D possibly matching TRBD2 (6 bases). The CDR3 loop spans 11 amino acids. V was shortened by 10 bases and J by 4 bases, with 9 bases between the two germline ends. Germline V gives CDR1 LNHDA, CDR2 SQIVND (reference sequence). The variable domain in full, completed from reference TRBV19 and TRBJ2-3, reads DGGITQSPKYLFRKEGQNVTLSCEQNLNHDAMYWYRQDPGQGLRLIYYSQIVNDFQKGDIAEGYSVSREKKESFPLTVTSAQKNPTAFYLCATSGADTQYFGPGTRLTVL.

The rearrangement uses TRBV27 and TRBJ2-7, with 8 bases lining up with TRBD1. V dropped 5 bases and J dropped 2; count of bases not matched to a gene: 5. The CDR3 has 14 amino acids. The germline CDR1 and CDR2 sequences are MNHEY and SMNVEV (reference sequence). The CDR3 region has the DNA TGTGCCAGCAGTCTCAGGGGGCGGGCCTACGAGCAGTACTTC. It codes for CASSLRGRAYEQYF.

The DNA of the CDR3 is TGTGCCAGCAGCTTACAAAGACTAGCGGGAGATATAGATACGCAGTATTTT. This sequence encodes CASSLQRLAGDIDTQYF. The rearrangement uses TRBV11-3 and TRBJ2-3, with 12 bases identical to TRBD2. The germline gives CDR1 SGHNT, CDR2 YENEEA. Trimming at V came to 2 bases and at J to 5 bases, leaving 8 bases not matched to a gene. CDR3 length equals 17 residues.

This clone has a handful of counts. The chain links TRBV9 to TRBJ2-4; D remains unclear. V was shortened by 4 bases and J by 10 bases, with 12 bases between the two germline ends. This CDR3 has 12 amino acids. From germline, CDR1 is SGDLS and CDR2 YYNGEE. For the CDR3, the DNA is TGTGCCAGCAGCTCACTGGACCGAATTCAGTACTTC. Translated, it gives CASSSLDRIQYF.

This chain connects TRBV6-5 to TRBJ1-1; 9 bases match TRBD1. Germline CDR1 and CDR2: MNHEY and SVGAGI. With 7 bases clipped from V and 5 bases from J, the junction kept 5 bases outside the gene matches. The CDR3 sequence is 13 residues long. CDR3 coding DNA: TGTGCCAGCAACCCGACAGGGGGAACTGAAGCTTTCTTT. Translation gives CASNPTGGTEAFF.

This clone has only a few counts. Different DNA sequences within this sample yield the same CDR3. The rearrangement uses TRBV6-4 and TRBJ2-2; D is unclear. This CDR3 is built from 13 residues. V lost 0 bases, J lost 3 bases, and 2 bases lay in between. The V gene's germline CDR1 is MRHNA and CDR2 SNTAGT. The CDR3 DNA reads as TGTGCCAGCAGTGACTCAGACACCGGGGAGCTGTTTTTT. This translates into CASSDSDTGELFF.

This rearrangement joins TRBV19 to TRBJ2-1; either TRBD1 or TRBD2 may fit D (7 bases each). This CDR3 has 16 amino acids. Per the germline V gene, CDR1 is LNHDA and CDR2 is SQIVND (reference sequence). Deletions cut 6 bases from V and 0 bases from J, with 15 bases between. The CDR3 sequence: CASRKGGGSSYNEQFF. The CDR3 bases are TGTGCCAGTAGGAAGGGAGGGGGCAGCTCCTACAATGAGCAGTTCTTC.

The rearrangement uses TRBV29-1 and TRBJ1-1, with D hard to call. CDR1 and CDR2 (germline): SQVTM, ANQGSEA. The CDR3 is 12 amino acids. V lost 3 bases and J 0 bases, leaving 5 bases between the germline ends. The CDR3, as DNA: TGCAGCGTTGAGACGGTGAACACTGAAGCTTTCTTT. This translates into CSVETVNTEAFF.

The rearrangement links TRBV9 to TRBJ2-1; TRBD2 matches at 7 bases. This CDR3 has 15 residues. Germline V gene sequence: CDR1 SGDLS, CDR2 YYNGEE. Losses at the gene ends were 0 bases for V and 7 bases for J; bases not matched to a gene: 7. Written as DNA, the CDR3 is TGTGCCAGCAGCGTAGATCTAGCGGAGACAAATGAGCAGTTCTTC. Translated: CASSVDLAETNEQFF.

The rearrangement uses TRBV7-7 and TRBJ2-5, with TRBD1 matching 9 bases. Germline trimming cut 5 bases from V and 5 bases from J; bases unmatched to any gene: 9. Germline lookup yields CDR1 SSHAT and CDR2 FNYEAQ (reference sequence). The length of the CDR3 is 15 residues. The CDR3 nucleotides are TGTGCCAGCAGCCAGACAGGGGGGTGGAAGGAGACCCAGTACTTC. This sequence encodes CASSQTGGWKETQYF.

The chain carries TRBV4-1 and TRBJ2-3, with TRBD2 matching 9 bases. This CDR3 has 15 residues. Germline-derived CDR1 and CDR2 are MGHRA and YSYEKL. V was clipped by 3 bases and J by 1 base; unmatched bases: 2. The CDR3 DNA reads TGCGCCAGCAGCCATATAGCGGGGGGCACAGATACGCAGTATTTT. Its protein product is CASSHIAGGTDTQYF.

This clone was observed a few times. In nucleotides, the CDR3 is TGTGCCAGCAGCTTAGCGTCCGATGAGCAGTACTTC. Amino acids: CASSLASDEQYF. This chain uses TRBV7-9 with TRBJ2-7; D unresolved. This CDR3 contains 12 residues. V dropped 0 bases and J dropped 7 bases, with 7 bases sitting between them. The V gene's germline CDR1 is SEHNR and CDR2 FQNEAQ (reference sequence).

The chain links TRBV4-1 to TRBJ2-7; TRBD1 is a possible D gene (6 bases). V lost 3 bases and J lost 5, with 14 bases in between. From germline, CDR1 is MGHRA and CDR2 YSYEKL. The length of the CDR3 is 14 residues. The CDR3 region is CASSQKQGSHEQYF. The CDR3 DNA follows: TGCGCCAGCAGCCAGAAACAGGGAAGTCACGAGCAGTACTTC.

The chain combines TRBV15 with TRBJ2-1; D remains ambiguous. There are 12 residues in the CDR3. Germline assignment: CDR1 LNHNV and CDR2 YYDKDF (reference sequence). Trimming removed 1 base from V and 2 bases from J, with 0 bases in between. The CDR3 region is CATSRAYNEQFF. The CDR3 DNA is TGTGCCACCAGCAGAGCCTACAATGAGCAGTTCTTC.

This clone has a single count. Other DNA sequences from this sample encode an identical CDR3 as well. The chain joins TRBV30 to TRBJ2-7; D call uncertain. Germline CDR1 and CDR2: GTSNPN and SVGIG (reference sequence). CDR3 size: 13 residues. V gave up 7 bases and J gave up 5 bases, with 18 bases separating them. In nucleotides, the CDR3 is TGTGCCTTGTTTGCTCCCCTTGTGGACGAGCAGTACTTC. Protein product: CALFAPLVDEQYF.

A single count supports this clone. The gene calls are TRBV5-5 and TRBJ1-1, with unresolved D. The germline gives CDR1 SGHKS, CDR2 YYEKEE (reference sequence). The V end was cut by 0 bases, the J end by 1 base, with 10 bases between. This CDR3 spans 15 amino acids. The CDR3 coding sequence is TGTGCCAGCAGCTTGGGTTTGAGGACGAACACTGAAGCTTTCTTT. Protein sequence: CASSLGLRTNTEAFF.

This clone has just one count. The gene calls are TRBV4-1 and TRBJ2-3, with unresolved D. This CDR3 is 15 amino acids long. Per germline, CDR1 MGHRA and CDR2 YSYEKL. With 2 bases removed from V and 1 base from J, the gap between germline ends came to 10 bases. The DNA for the CDR3 is TGCGCCAGCAGCCAATCAATAAGCGGCACAGATACGCAGTATTTT. Translating gives CASSQSISGTDTQYF.

The chain uses TRBV6-1 and TRBJ2-5; D possibly uses TRBD1 or TRBD2 (6 bases each). The germline V and J ends were trimmed by 3 bases and 4 bases, with 12 bases remaining between them. The CDR3 contains 14 residues. CDR1 is MNHNS and CDR2 is SASEGT in the germline V gene. The CDR3 sequence: CASSEVWGAETQYF. The CDR3 DNA follows: TGTGCCAGCAGTGAGGTCTGGGGGGCAGAGACCCAGTACTTC.

The V call is TRBV4-1, the J call TRBJ2-7; D is unresolved. The germline gives CDR1 MGHRA, CDR2 YSYEKL. The V end was cut by 2 bases, the J end by 7 bases, with 12 bases between. This CDR3 region has 13 residues. As DNA, the CDR3 is TGCGCCAGCAGCCAATATCCCAGTAGTGAGCAGTACTTC. Protein: CASSQYPSSEQYF.

This clone was counted between two and nine times. This chain's CDR3 is CASSQESAPGDEQFF. DNA for the CDR3: TGCGCCAGCAGCCAAGAGTCGGCCCCTGGGGATGAGCAGTTCTTC. The rearrangement uses TRBV4-1 and TRBJ2-1; D is undetermined. This CDR3 spans 15 amino acids. V lost 0 bases and J lost 8, with 14 bases in between. Germline CDR1 is MGHRA and CDR2 is YSYEKL.

The rearrangement links TRBV4-1 to TRBJ1-3, with D unresolved. Germline V CDR1 and CDR2: MGHRA, YSYEKL. The length of the CDR3 is 13 residues. Trimming took 1 base from V and 0 from J, leaving 1 base between them. The CDR3 nucleotides are TGCGCCAGCAGCCAAGCCTCTGGAAACACCATATATTTT. This translates into CASSQASGNTIYF.

This chain connects TRBV2 to TRBJ2-3; D may be TRBD1 or TRBD2 (5 bases each). Germline CDR1 SNHLY, CDR2 FYNNEI. The CDR3 has 15 amino acids. Between the trimmed V and J ends, which lost 7 bases and 1 base, there was a span of 15 bases. CDR3 region: CASTHGVGGTDTQYF. The CDR3 nucleotides are TGTGCCAGCACCCACGGGGTGGGGGGCACAGATACGCAGTATTTT.

The DNA of the CDR3 is TGCGCCAGCAGCCATGGGACGGCTTACACCTTC. Amino acid sequence: CASSHGTAYTF. This rearrangement joins TRBV4-1 to TRBJ1-2; possible D gene TRBD1, 5 bases. Germline V gene lookup returns CDR1 MGHRA and CDR2 YSYEKL. The CDR3 covers 11 residues. The ends were cut back, 3 bases at V and 11 bases at J, with 10 bases in the middle.

The CDR3 is CASSLENTNGYTF. The CDR3 DNA follows: TGCGCCAGCAGCTTGGAAAATACCAATGGCTACACCTTC. The chain recombines TRBV5-1 with TRBJ1-2; the D is unclear. This CDR3 is 13 amino acids long. V was shortened by 0 bases and J by 6 bases, with 9 bases between the two germline ends. Germline V CDR1 and CDR2: SGHRS, YFSETQ.

The genes are TRBV6-1 and TRBJ1-1, with TRBD1 identical over 7 bases. The CDR3 consists of 14 residues. The germline gives CDR1 MNHNS, CDR2 SASEGT. The trim removed 10 bases at V and 0 bases at J, leaving 8 bases unmatched. CDR3 coding DNA: TGTGCCACGAGGGACAGTTCGATGAACACTGAAGCTTTCTTT. This translates into CATRDSSMNTEAFF.

The rearrangement links TRBV6-5 to TRBJ1-1, with D uncertain. CDR1 is MNHEY, CDR2 SVGAGI, per germline. This CDR3 is built from 13 residues. Trimming pared 8 bases from V and 1 base from J, leaving 11 bases between. CDR3 coding DNA: TGTGCCAGCTCCGTCAGACCGAACACTGAAGCTTTCTTT. Protein: CASSVRPNTEAFF.